A single sample is the source of the 12 T cell receptor beta chains below, sequenced in a study of molecular identifiers for immune sequencing clone quantification (dated 2018 in TCRdb). The library came from PCR. The sequencer was a NextSeq 500. Through fastp at Q25 and MiXCR, TCRdb rebuilt clones from the public reads, retaining in-frame beta chains. One record per CDR3 amino acid sequence lists the most common genes and DNA. For this sample the table gives under 600,000 distinct CDR3 sequences, of which roughly 24% were detected only once. The ten largest clones add up to around 0.76% of the sample. Sequenced material: naive CD8+ T cells from blood, with Jurkat cell RNA spiked in. This sample's cell subset or site label indicates: FACS-sorted CD8+CD4-CCR7+CD45RA+ naive T cells. The receptors originated from a human donor in good health. Some libraries in this study had Jurkat cell RNA spiked in.

This clonotype was found a few times. The genes are TRBV30 and TRBJ1-4; D not certain. Trimming removed 2 bases at V and 5 bases at J, with 12 bases between. In germline, CDR1 is GTSNPN, CDR2 SVGIG (reference sequence). This CDR3 comprises 14 residues. CDR3 sequence reads: CAWSTGSGNEKLFF. The CDR3 region has the DNA TGTGCCTGGAGTACGGGCTCGGGGAATGAAAAACTGTTTTTT.

J is TRBJ1-4 and V is TRBV20-1; possibly TRBD1 for D (5 bases). The CDR3 is made up of 15 amino acids. CDR1 is DFQATT, CDR2 SNEGSKA, per germline (reference sequence). Trimming took off 6 bases at V and 7 bases at J, with 21 bases between the two ends. As DNA, the CDR3 is TGCAGTGCGAGGGGAATGGGCAGGGATGGTGAAAAACTGTTTTTT. It yields the protein CSARGMGRDGEKLFF.

This clonotype appeared a few times. This chain connects TRBV19 to TRBJ2-7; 7 bases are shared with TRBD2. Losses at the gene ends were 3 bases for V and 0 bases for J; bases not matched to a gene: 5. CDR3 length: 15 amino acids. Germline assignment: CDR1 LNHDA and CDR2 SQIVND (reference sequence). This CDR3 is CASSMELASSYEQYF. The DNA of the CDR3 is TGTGCCAGTAGTATGGAACTAGCGAGCTCCTACGAGCAGTACTTC.

As concerns this clonotype: Given a much more abundant clone one base away, this may be a read error. Likely a read error: the CDR3 ends without its conserved phenylalanine or tryptophan. The chain has TRBV20-1 and TRBJ2-1, with 9 bases that match TRBD2. In germline, CDR1 is DFQATT, CDR2 SNEGSKA (reference sequence). The CDR3 loop spans 13 amino acids. J gave up 8 bases and V 5 bases, and 7 bases lay outside the gene matches. The DNA for the CDR3 is TGCAGTGCTCCGGGACTAGCAACGGATGAGCAGTTCCTC. This translates into CSAPGLATDEQFL.

As for this clonotype: A read error is possible here, since a much larger clone lies one base away. V is TRBV4-3 and J is TRBJ2-7, with D possibly TRBD1 on 7 matching bases. There are 14 residues in the CDR3. CDR1 is LGHNA, CDR2 YSLEER, per germline. Here the CDR3 reads CASGQARQGGEQYF. CDR3 DNA sequence: TGCGCCAGCGGCCAAGCCCGTCAGGGGGGAGAGCAGTACTTC.

To note about this clonotype: One end of the junction varies from germline; a read error may be responsible. The gene calls are TRBV29-1 and TRBJ1-2, with 12 bases lining up with TRBD1. The CDR3 sequence is 15 residues long. Germline CDR1 and CDR2: SQVTM and ANQGSEA. CDR3 residues: CSHIIPGQGAFGDTF. The CDR3 DNA reads as TGCAGCCACATTATACCGGGACAGGGGGCTTTTGGCGACACCTTC. Based on the CDR3 plus reference TRBV29-1 and TRBJ1-2, the full variable domain is SAVISQKPSRDICQRGTSLTIQCQVDSQVTMMFWYRQQPGQSLTLIATANQGSEATYESGFVIDKFPISRPNLTFSTLTVSNMSPEDSSIYLCSHIIPGQGAFGDTFGSGTRLTVV.

This clonotype was counted many times. This chain joins TRBV29-1 and TRBJ2-7; weak D call: TRBD2 (5 bases). The V gene lost 0 bases and the J gene lost 6 bases, with 18 bases spanning the gap. This CDR3 comprises 15 residues. In germline, CDR1 is SQVTM, CDR2 ANQGSEA. The CDR3 spells CSVEDNSRTAGEQYF. CDR3 DNA: TGCAGCGTTGAAGATAATAGTCGCACGGCGGGCGAGCAGTACTTC.

Notes on this clonotype: A clone one base away is much larger, so this may be a read error. The gene calls are TRBV29-1 and TRBJ1-2; tentatively, D is TRBD1 (6 bases). CDR3 length equals 14 residues. The germline V gene encodes CDR1 SQVTM and CDR2 ANQGSEA. V lost 2 bases, J lost 7 bases, and 17 bases lay in between. CDR3 in DNA: TGCAGCGTTGAAAAAGTATCGACAGGTTTTGGCTACACCTTC. Protein product: CSVEKVSTGFGYTF.

This clonotype turned up a few times. The chain combines TRBV12-3 or TRBV12-4 with TRBJ1-1; D is possibly TRBD1 (5 bases). This CDR3 spans 14 amino acids. The ends were cut back, 7 bases at V and 5 bases at J, with 17 bases in the middle. The CDR3 DNA reads TGTGCCAGCACTCTGGGGACTACCATAACTGAAGCTTTCTTT. It specifies CASTLGTTITEAFF.

The rearrangement links TRBV15 to TRBJ2-5, with 7 positions matching TRBD1. This CDR3 comprises 16 residues. In germline, CDR1 is LNHNV, CDR2 YYDKDF (reference sequence). Unmatched junction bases numbered 11, after V lost 4 bases and J lost 3 bases. Here the CDR3 DNA reads TGTGCCACCAGCAAAAACAGGGGTCTTGGAGAAGAGACCCAGTACTTC. Protein sequence: CATSKNRGLGEETQYF.

This chain uses TRBV4-3 with TRBJ2-5; D gene ambiguous. The CDR3 totals 16 residues. V gave up 3 bases and J gave up 5 bases, with 19 bases separating them. The V gene's germline CDR1 is LGHNA and CDR2 YSLEER. The CDR3, as DNA: TGCGCCAGCAGCCACGGCCAACAATACTCCCGGGAGACCCAGTACTTC. Translated, it gives CASSHGQQYSRETQYF.

This clonotype was seen many times. The chain links TRBV5-1 to TRBJ2-3; TRBD2 aligns across 8 bases. Germline loops: CDR1 SGHRS, CDR2 YFSETQ. The CDR3 has 16 amino acids. V dropped 2 bases and J dropped 2; count of bases not matched to a gene: 7. The CDR3 DNA reads TGCGCCAGCAGCTTTTCCGCTAGCGGGTTCACAGATACGCAGTATTTT. Translating it yields CASSFSASGFTDTQYF.